The text below deals with one T cell receptor beta chain. Its matching antigen is unknown. The CDR3 is made up of 16 amino acids. V lost 6 bases and J lost 1, with 18 bases in between. Germline CDR1 and CDR2: MDHEN and SYDVKM. The data belong to a study of shared clonotypes between healthy human individuals. Study-wide points: Clonotype sharing across a few donors was observed for 4.5% to 6.5% of naive CD4 clonotypes.

The method was immunoSEQ multiplex PCR; TCRdb's version includes in-frame clones alone and lacks a portion of them. Found here are a few hundred thousand clones, 65% of them singletons; the top ten hold 11%. The chain is built from TRBV28 and TRBJ2-5; no reliable D call. Sequencing was performed on memory CD4+ T cells sorted from blood. Subset noted: CD45RA-negative fraction. This receptor was identified in a man younger than 45 in good health. The CDR3 coding sequence is TGTGCCAGCAGCCTCGAGGCAGCACGACTCCAAGAGACCCAGTACTTC. Translating gives CASSLEAARLQETQYF. The full variable domain, rest sourced from reference TRBV28 and TRBJ2-5, is DVKVTQSSRYLVKRTGEKVFLECVQDMDHENMFWYRQDPGLGLRLIYFSYDVKMKEKGDIPEGYSVSREKKERFSLILESASTNQTSMYLCASSLEAARLQETQYFGPGTRLLVL.